The 23 T cell receptor beta chains below come from one sample, sequenced in a study of cytomegalovirus exposure and HLA in healthy donors. This PCR relied on a set of 60 Vbeta primers and 13 Jbeta primers. Repertoires were generated with immunoSEQ multiplex PCR, while TCRdb's copy carries only in-frame clones and drops some. The sample has 150,000 to 200,000 clones; approximately 70% are singletons. Sample: PBMCs. The receptors derive from a man aged 40-55 years in good health and CMV-seropositive.

V usage is TRBV27 and J usage is TRBJ2-5; TRBD1 aligns across 11 bases. The J call is in doubt because the DNA end fits TRBJ2-7 better. This CDR3 has 14 residues. Germline V gives CDR1 MNHEY, CDR2 SMNVEV (reference sequence). CDR3 bases: TGTGCCAGTCGGCGTGGGACAGGGGGATACGAGCAGTACTTC. This translates into CASRRGTGGYEQYF.

The genes are TRBV19 and TRBJ2-2, with D unresolved. CDR3 size: 14 residues. The V gene lost 1 base and the J gene lost 0 bases, with 3 bases spanning the gap. Germline CDR1 reads LNHDA; CDR2 reads SQIVND (reference sequence). As DNA, the CDR3 is TGTGCCAGTAGTATAGGGCCGAACACCGGGGAGCTGTTTTTT. Residues: CASSIGPNTGELFF.

This chain uses TRBV18 with TRBJ1-1; perhaps TRBD1 as D (6 bases). The CDR3 extends over 12 amino acids. The germline V gene encodes CDR1 KGHSH and CDR2 LQKENI. The V end was cut by 5 bases, the J end by 4 bases, with 8 bases between. The DNA for the CDR3 is TGTGCCAGCTCAACAGGGATCACTGAAGCTTTCTTT. Amino acid sequence: CASSTGITEAFF.

This chain links TRBV7-3 with TRBJ1-6; TRBD1 aligns across 7 bases. Germline CDR1 reads SGHTA; CDR2 reads FQGTGA. CDR3 length: 15 amino acids. J gave up 6 bases and V 5 bases, and 7 bases lay outside the gene matches. CDR3 sequence (DNA): TGTGCCAGCAGCCCGACGGGACAGAGTAATTCACCCCTCCACTTT. Translating it yields CASSPTGQSNSPLHF.

This sequence joins TRBV6-5 and TRBJ1-2; 7 nucleotides agree with TRBD1. Germline-derived CDR1 and CDR2 are MNHEY and SVGAGI. The length of the CDR3 is 13 residues. Trimming cost V 5 bases and J 4 bases; bases outside gene matches: 4. CDR3 sequence reads: CASSQGQTYGYTF. CDR3 DNA sequence: TGTGCCAGCAGTCAGGGACAGACCTATGGCTACACCTTC.

The genes are TRBV7-9 and TRBJ1-2; 10 positions agree with TRBD1. This CDR3 spans 15 amino acids. Germline CDR1 is SEHNR and CDR2 is FQNEAQ (reference sequence). V lost 4 bases and J lost 2; bases outside the gene matches: 4. Here the CDR3 reads CASSSRDRGNYGYTF. The CDR3 DNA follows: TGTGCCAGCAGCTCCCGGGACAGGGGAAACTATGGCTACACCTTC.

V usage is TRBV2 and J usage is TRBJ2-7; D call uncertain. The V gene's germline CDR1 is SNHLY and CDR2 FYNNEI. CDR3 length: 13 amino acids. With 7 bases removed from V and 7 bases from J, the gap between germline ends came to 17 bases. CDR3: CASTSEALREQYF. CDR3 DNA sequence: TGTGCCAGCACCTCAGAGGCCTTGAGGGAGCAGTACTTC.

This chain joins TRBV27 and TRBJ1-2; possibly TRBD1 for D (5 bases). The CDR3 contains 15 residues. V lost 11 bases to trimming and J lost 8 bases, with 27 bases between them. The germline CDR1 and CDR2 sequences are MNHEY and SMNVEV (reference sequence). For the CDR3, the DNA is TGTGCCGTGGGCCCAGGCGGTCTGGGGGGAGGAGGCTACACCTTC. It yields the protein CAVGPGGLGGGGYTF.

The chain is built from TRBV20-1 and TRBJ1-1; D gene uncertain. The CDR3 has 11 amino acids. The germline V gene has CDR1 DFQATT and CDR2 SNEGSKA (reference sequence). V was trimmed by 6 bases and J by 11 bases, leaving 16 bases between them. The CDR3 DNA follows: TGCAGTGCCCCTAGCGCGCAGTTGGCTTTCTTT. As protein: CSAPSAQLAFF.

The chain is built from TRBV4-3 and TRBJ1-2, with 8 positions matching TRBD1. V was clipped by 0 bases and J by 8 bases; unmatched bases: 5. CDR3 length: 14 amino acids. Germline CDR1 reads LGHNA; CDR2 reads YSLEER. The CDR3 sequence: CASSQEEQGGGYTF. The CDR3 bases are TGCGCCAGCAGCCAAGAAGAACAGGGGGGCGGCTACACCTTC.

This rearrangement joins TRBV13 to TRBJ1-2, with no clear D. Germline CDR1 is PRHDT and CDR2 is FYEKMQ (reference sequence). Deletions cut 4 bases from V and 7 bases from J, with 19 bases between. The CDR3 length is 15 residues. The CDR3 sequence: CASSSEVHRVLGYTF. The CDR3 bases are TGTGCCAGCAGCTCAGAGGTCCATCGGGTGCTTGGCTACACCTTC.

This chain connects TRBV9 to TRBJ2-1, with TRBD2 matching over 9 bases. CDR1 SGDLS and CDR2 YYNGEE come from the germline V gene. Trimming at V came to 2 bases and at J to 1 base, leaving 7 bases not matched to a gene. The CDR3 runs to 17 residues. The CDR3, as DNA: TGTGCCAGCAGCGTCGGTAGCGGGGGATGGTCCTACAATGAGCAGTTCTTC. Amino acid sequence: CASSVGSGGWSYNEQFF. Full variable domain (rest looked up from reference TRBV9 and TRBJ2-1): DSGVTQTPKHLITATGQRVTLRCSPRSGDLSVYWYQQSLDQGLQFLIQYYNGEERAKGNILERFSAQQFPDLHSELNLSSLELGDSALYFCASSVGSGGWSYNEQFFGPGTRLTVL.

The chain combines TRBV4-1 with TRBJ1-1, with a tentative D call TRBD1 (6 bases). Germline assignment: CDR1 MGHRA and CDR2 YSYEKL. V lost 3 bases and J 5 bases, leaving 19 bases between the germline ends. This CDR3 spans 16 amino acids. CDR3 residues: CASSHTGGGLGTEAFF. The CDR3 nucleotides are TGCGCCAGCAGCCATACCGGCGGGGGGCTGGGGACTGAAGCTTTCTTT.

This chain uses TRBV7-9 with TRBJ1-2; 8 nucleotides agree with TRBD1. This CDR3 has 16 amino acids. J gave up 8 bases and V 0 bases, and 11 bases lay outside the gene matches. Germline V CDR1 and CDR2: SEHNR, FQNEAQ (reference sequence). CDR3 nucleotide sequence: TGTGCCAGCAGCTTAGCCTTCGGCAGGGGGCTAGACGGCTACACCTTC. It yields the protein CASSLAFGRGLDGYTF. Filled out from reference TRBV7-9 and TRBJ1-2, the complete variable domain reads DTGVSQNPRHKITKRGQNVTFRCDPISEHNRLYWYRQTLGQGPEFLTYFQNEAQLEKSRLLSDRFSAERPKGSFSTLEIQRTEQGDSAMYLCASSLAFGRGLDGYTFGSGTRLTVV.

The chain joins TRBV5-4 to TRBJ2-7, with TRBD1 identical over 9 bases. Germline CDR1 and CDR2: SGHNT and YYREEE (reference sequence). V dropped 3 bases and J dropped 6; count of bases not matched to a gene: 7. The CDR3 loop spans 14 amino acids. The CDR3 DNA reads TGTGCCAGCAGCTCCCGGACAGGGGTCGCCGAGCAGTACTTC. It codes for CASSSRTGVAEQYF.

The gene calls are TRBV6-5 and TRBJ2-3, with D tentatively TRBD2 (6 bases). Germline V lookup: CDR1 MNHEY, CDR2 SVGAGI. CDR3 length equals 12 residues. Trimming pared 6 bases from V and 7 bases from J, leaving 11 bases between. The CDR3 DNA is TGTGCCAGCAGGAACGGGGGATATACGCAGTATTTT. It specifies CASRNGGYTQYF.

The chain links TRBV29-1 to TRBJ2-1, with D perhaps matching TRBD1 (6 bases). Trimming shortened V by 4 bases and J by 10 bases, and 11 bases separated the two germline ends. The CDR3 has 11 residues. Germline assignment: CDR1 SQVTM and CDR2 ANQGSEA. As DNA, the CDR3 is TGCAGCGTTGCGGACAGCGTAGAGCAGTTCTTC. Encoded protein: CSVADSVEQFF.

The J gene is TRBJ1-3, the V gene TRBV5-1, with D perhaps matching TRBD1 (5 bases). V was clipped by 6 bases and J by 4 bases, with 11 bases between them. CDR1 and CDR2 from the germline V gene are SGHRS and YFSETQ. CDR3 length: 13 residues. The CDR3, as DNA: TGCGCCAGCAACCCCGGGGGGGGAAACACCATATATTTT. Protein: CASNPGGGNTIYF. Variable domain in full (rest from reference TRBV5-1 and TRBJ1-3): KAGVTQTPRYLIKTRGQQVTLSCSPISGHRSVSWYQQTPGQGLQFLFEYFSETQRNKGNFPGRFSGRQFSNSRSEMNVSTLELGDSALYLCASNPGGGNTIYFGEGSWLTVV.

This clone was seen a handful of times. CDR3 coding DNA: TGCAGCGTAGCCGGGACAGGGAGGGCTAACTATGGCTACACCTTC. Protein: CSVAGTGRANYGYTF. V gene TRBV29-1 combines with J gene TRBJ1-2, with 9 bases fitting TRBD1. Losses at the gene ends were 6 bases for V and 0 bases for J; bases not matched to a gene: 8. This CDR3 spans 15 amino acids. Germline V gene sequence: CDR1 SQVTM, CDR2 ANQGSEA.

The chain joins TRBV2 to TRBJ2-5; D remains unclear. Trimming pared 7 bases from V and 2 bases from J, leaving 11 bases between. From germline, CDR1 is SNHLY and CDR2 FYNNEI. This CDR3 is 13 amino acids long. For the CDR3, the DNA is TGTGCCAGCATAAGGCAGACTCAAGAGACCCAGTACTTC. The encoded protein is CASIRQTQETQYF.

The chain carries TRBV5-1 and TRBJ2-5; a possible D gene is TRBD2 (6 bases). This CDR3 region has 15 residues. The V gene lost 0 bases and the J gene lost 5 bases, with 14 bases spanning the gap. Germline V CDR1 and CDR2: SGHRS, YFSETQ. CDR3 in amino acids: CASSLVGKREETQYF. The DNA of the CDR3 is TGCGCCAGCAGCTTGGTGGGCAAACGGGAGGAGACCCAGTACTTC.

This rearrangement joins TRBV7-9 to TRBJ2-7, with 9 bases matching TRBD1. J gave up 4 bases and V 4 bases, and 5 bases lay outside the gene matches. Germline V CDR1 and CDR2: SEHNR, FQNEAQ (reference sequence). The CDR3 loop spans 14 amino acids. The CDR3 nucleotides are TGTGCCAGCAGCTCTCCGGGACAGGGATACGAGCAGTACTTC. The encoded protein is CASSSPGQGYEQYF.

V and J are TRBV2 and TRBJ1-1; the D is unclear. The germline CDR1 and CDR2 sequences are SNHLY and FYNNEI. CDR3 length: 13 amino acids. Trimming took 6 bases from V and 0 from J, leaving 8 bases between them. As DNA, the CDR3 is TGTGCCAGCAGCTTACAAGTGAACACTGAAGCTTTCTTT. Translating it yields CASSLQVNTEAFF.